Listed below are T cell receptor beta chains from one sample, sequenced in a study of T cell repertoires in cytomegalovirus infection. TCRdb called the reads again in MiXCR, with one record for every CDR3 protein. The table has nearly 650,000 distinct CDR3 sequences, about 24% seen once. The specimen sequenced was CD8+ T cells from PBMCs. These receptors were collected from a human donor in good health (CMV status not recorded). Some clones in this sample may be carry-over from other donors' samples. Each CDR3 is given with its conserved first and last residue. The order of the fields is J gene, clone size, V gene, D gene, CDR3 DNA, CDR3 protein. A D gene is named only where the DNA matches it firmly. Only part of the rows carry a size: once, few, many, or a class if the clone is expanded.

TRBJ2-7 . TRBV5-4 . TGTACCAGCAGCTTGGGACCTACAGGGACCGGGGAGCAGTACTTC CTSSLGPTGTGEQYF
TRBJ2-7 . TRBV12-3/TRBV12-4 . TGTGCCAGCAGTTTTAGTACAAAGGGGTCCTACGAGCAGTACTTC CASSFSTKGSYEQYF
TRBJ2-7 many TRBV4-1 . TGCGCCAGCAGCCAAGTAGGGGATCTGGACGAGCAGTACTTC CASSQVGDLDEQYF
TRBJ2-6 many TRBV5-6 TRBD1 TGTGCCAGCAGCGGTACCGGGACAGGGCGTTCTGGGGCCAACGTCCTGACTTTC CASSGTGTGRSGANVLTF
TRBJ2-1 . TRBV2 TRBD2 TGTGCCATCAACCCTAGCGGGGGGATTAGGGAGCAGTTCTTC CAINPSGGIREQFF
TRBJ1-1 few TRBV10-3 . TGTGCCATCAGGCAGGGGTACATGAACACTGAAGCTTTCTTT CAIRQGYMNTEAFF
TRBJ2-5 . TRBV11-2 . TGTGCCAGCAGCTTAGAGGGCGATGAAGAGACCCAGTACTTC CASSLEGDEETQYF
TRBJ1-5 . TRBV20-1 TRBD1 TGCAGTGCTAGAGGGACAGGACATAGCAATCAGCCCCAGCATTTT CSARGTGHSNQPQHF
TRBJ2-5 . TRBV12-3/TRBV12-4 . TGTGCCAGCAGTTTATCCCACAGGGCAAGGGAGACCCAGTACTTC CASSLSHRARETQYF
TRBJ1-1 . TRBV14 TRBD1 TGTGCCAGCAGCCAATTTACAGGGGCAGGGACTGAAGCTTTCTTT CASSQFTGAGTEAFF
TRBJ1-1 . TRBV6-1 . TGTGCCAGCAGTCTCGGGGGGGGTGCGGCTGAAGCTTTCTTT CASSLGGGAAEAFF
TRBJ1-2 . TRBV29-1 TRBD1 TGCAGCGTTGTTACAGGGGTAGACGGCTACACCTTC CSVVTGVDGYTF
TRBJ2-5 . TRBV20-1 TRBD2 TGCAGTGCTAATAGCGGGGGGGGGGTAGAGACCCAGTACTTC CSANSGGGVETQYF
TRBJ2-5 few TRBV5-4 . TGTGCCAGCAGCCAAGGGGACCAAGAGACCCAGTACTTC CASSQGDQETQYF
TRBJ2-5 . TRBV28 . TGTGCCAGCAGTCCACCACCTCGAGGGAGAGAGACCCAGTGCTTC CASSPPPRGRETQCF
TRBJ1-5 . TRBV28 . TGTGCCAGCAGTGACAAAAGGGGTGAGGTCAATCAGCCCCAGCATTTT CASSDKRGEVNQPQHF
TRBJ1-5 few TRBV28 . TGTGCCAGCAGCAACGGACCCAATCAGCCCCAGCATTTT CASSNGPNQPQHF
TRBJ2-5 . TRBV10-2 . TGCGCCAGCAGGGGCTGGACGGGGTACCAAGAGACCCAGTACTTC CASRGWTGYQETQYF
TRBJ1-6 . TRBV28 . TGTGCCAGCAATCCAGGGTCACCCAATTCACCCCTCCACTTT CASNPGSPNSPLHF
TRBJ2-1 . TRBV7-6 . TGTGCCAGCAGCTCACACGCGACCGGCGATGAGCAGTTCTTC CASSSHATGDEQFF
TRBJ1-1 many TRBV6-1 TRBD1 TGTGCCAGCAGTTGGGACAGGAAGGCGAGGGAAGCTTTCTTT CASSWDRKAREAFF
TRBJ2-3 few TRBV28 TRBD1 TGTGCCAGCAGACAGGGACAGAGCTTCACAGATACGCAGTATTTT CASRQGQSFTDTQYF
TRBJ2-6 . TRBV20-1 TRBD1 TGCAGTGCTAGAGACTCGGGACAGGAGACCTTCTCTGGGGCCAACGTCCTGACTTTC CSARDSGQETFSGANVLTF
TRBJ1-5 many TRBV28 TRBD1 TGTGCCAGCAGTTTACACAGGGGAAGGGGGGGCAATCAGCCCCAGCATTTT CASSLHRGRGGNQPQHF
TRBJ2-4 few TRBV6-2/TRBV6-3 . TGTGCCAGCGGGAATCGGGGGTCTGTTTTGGACATTCAGTACTTC CASGNRGSVLDIQYF
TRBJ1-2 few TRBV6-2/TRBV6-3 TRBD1 TGTGCCAGCAGTTTTCGACTCGGACAGGGTAGGGAATATGGCTACACCTTC CASSFRLGQGREYGYTF
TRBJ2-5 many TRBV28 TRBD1 TGTGCCAGCAGTCCGAGGACAGGGAACCCAGAGACCCAGTACTTC CASSPRTGNPETQYF
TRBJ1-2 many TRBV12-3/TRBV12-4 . TGTGCCAGCAGTTTCGGTGAGGACTTCTATGGCTACACCTTC CASSFGEDFYGYTF
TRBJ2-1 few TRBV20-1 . TGCAGTGCTAGAGATTGGGAGGCCACCAATGAGCAGTTCTTC CSARDWEATNEQFF
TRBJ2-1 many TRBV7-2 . TGTGCCAGCAGCTTCTGGACGGACGGTTACAATGAGCAGTTCTTC CASSFWTDGYNEQFF
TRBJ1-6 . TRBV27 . TGTGCCAGCAGGACCGGGCCGTGGGATTCGAGTTCACCCCTCCACTTT CASRTGPWDSSSPLHF
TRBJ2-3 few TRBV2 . TGTGCCAGCATTCTATTTGCAGATACGCAGTATTTT CASILFADTQYF
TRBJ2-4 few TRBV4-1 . TGCGCCAGCAGCCCACCCGGGTTGGCGGCCAAAAACATTCAGTACTTC CASSPPGLAAKNIQYF
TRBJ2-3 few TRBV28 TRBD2 TGTGCCAGCAGCCCCGTTATCAGGCGGGGGGGCCATGGGCAGTATTTT CASSPVIRRGGHGQYF
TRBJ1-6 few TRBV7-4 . TGTGCCAGCAGGGTCAATAATTCACCCCTCCACTTT CASRVNNSPLHF
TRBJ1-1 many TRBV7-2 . TGTGCCAGCAGCTTTGGTGATGAAGCTTTCTTT CASSFGDEAFF
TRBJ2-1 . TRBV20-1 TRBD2 TGCAGTGCTAGAGATCCTAGGCTAGCGGGGTACAATGAGCAGTTCTTC CSARDPRLAGYNEQFF
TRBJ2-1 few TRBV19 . TGTGCCAGTAAAAGGGCAGGTCTTGGTGAGCAGTTCTTC CASKRAGLGEQFF
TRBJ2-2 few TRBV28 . TGTGCCAGCAGCCCCGGGGAAGACCCCGGGGAGCTGTTTTTT CASSPGEDPGELFF
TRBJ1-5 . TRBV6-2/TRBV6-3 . TGTGCCAGCAGTTTACAGGATTATAGCAATCAGCCCCAGCATTTT CASSLQDYSNQPQHF
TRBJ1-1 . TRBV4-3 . TGCGCCAGCAGCCAAGATCGTGCAGCCAACACTGAAGCTTTCTTT CASSQDRAANTEAFF
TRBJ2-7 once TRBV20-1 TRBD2 TGCAGTGCTAACCTAGCGGAGAATCCCTACGAGCAGTACTTC CSANLAENPYEQYF
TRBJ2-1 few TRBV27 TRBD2 TGTGCCAGCACCTCCGTCGGGGGGGCGTCTGATGAGCAGTTCTTC CASTSVGGASDEQFF
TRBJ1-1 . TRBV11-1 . TGTGCCAGCAGCCTCGACAGGACCGGTGGGGCTTTCTTT CASSLDRTGGAFF
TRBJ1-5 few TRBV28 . TGTGCCAGCAGTTTAGTGGGGGTTCGAGGCAATCAGCCCCAGCATTTT CASSLVGVRGNQPQHF
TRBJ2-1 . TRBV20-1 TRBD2 TGCAGTGCTAGAGATTTAGCGGGTAGCAATGAGCAGTTCTTC CSARDLAGSNEQFF
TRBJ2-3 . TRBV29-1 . TGCAGCGTCGCGGGGACAGCTAGCACAGATACGCAGTATTTT CSVAGTASTDTQYF
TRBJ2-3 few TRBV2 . TGTGCCAGCCTTTTTCCAGCCACAGATACGCAGTATTTT CASLFPATDTQYF
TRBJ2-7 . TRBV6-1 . TGTGCCAGCAGTGAAGACCCGGGGTGGTACGAGCAGTACTTC CASSEDPGWYEQYF
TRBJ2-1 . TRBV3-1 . TGTGCCAGCAGCCAGGGTGCGGCCAATGAGCAGTTCTTC CASSQGAANEQFF
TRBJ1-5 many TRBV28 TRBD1 TGTGCCAGCACTTTAACAGGGGGCGGTCAGCCCCAGCATTTT CASTLTGGGQPQHF
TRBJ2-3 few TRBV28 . TGTGCCAGCAGTTTAACGGCTCATACGCAGTATTTT CASSLTAHTQYF
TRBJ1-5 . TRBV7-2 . TGTGCCAGCAGCTTTTTTTCGGGTAATCAGCCCCAGCATTTT CASSFFSGNQPQHF
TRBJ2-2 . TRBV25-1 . TGTGCCACCACTCCGGGACCCTTCACCGGGGAGCTGTTTTTT CATTPGPFTGELFF